Below are 6 T cell receptor beta chains sequenced from a single sample in a study of beta chain features in type 1 diabetes. All of the isolated RNA was reverse transcribed, so expressed TCRB transcripts were sequenced. Libraries were prepared by immunoSEQ multiplex PCR; TCRdb keeps only in-frame clonotypes and omits some of them. The data show about 340,000 clones, around 8% seen once. The sample taken for sequencing was central memory CD4+ T cells from blood. These receptors originate from a young woman in good health.

This clone was found a few times. The rearrangement uses TRBV18 and TRBJ1-3; the D is unclear. The V end was cut by 1 base, the J end by 0 bases, with 7 bases between. The CDR3 contains 15 residues. Germline loops: CDR1 KGHSH, CDR2 LQKENI. CDR3 protein: CASSPRQNSGNTIYF. The CDR3 DNA reads as TGTGCCAGCTCACCACGCCAGAACTCTGGAAACACCATATATTTT.

The sample holds many counts of this clone. The chain is built from TRBV5-8 and TRBJ1-1, with D hard to call. Germline CDR1 and CDR2: SGHTS and YDEGEE. CDR3 length: 14 amino acids. The germline V and J ends were trimmed by 2 bases and 7 bases, with 15 bases remaining between them. The CDR3 region has the DNA TGTGCCAGCAGCTTCGGAGTGGGGAGGAATGAAGCTTTCTTT. This codes for CASSFGVGRNEAFF.

There are many counts of this clone. The CDR3 spells CASSIDLIRAIDYEQYF. As DNA, the CDR3 is TGTGCCAGTAGTATAGATCTGATTCGGGCAATCGACTACGAGCAGTACTTC. This chain uses TRBV19 with TRBJ2-7; D remains unclear. The CDR3 is 17 residues long. Trimming cost V 0 bases and J 3 bases, with 18 bases left between them. Per the germline V gene, CDR1 is LNHDA and CDR2 is SQIVND (reference sequence).

The V and J genes are TRBV7-2 and TRBJ1-5; D unresolved. The CDR3 runs 14 residues. Germline V gene sequence: CDR1 SGHTA, CDR2 FQGNSA. V gave up 5 bases and J gave up 5 bases, with 13 bases separating them. The CDR3 is CASSTMGRDQPQHF. As DNA, the CDR3 is TGTGCCAGCAGCACAATGGGTAGAGATCAGCCCCAGCATTTT.

This chain joins TRBV7-9 and TRBJ2-3; D may correspond to TRBD1 or TRBD2 (5 bases each). The germline V and J ends were trimmed by 8 bases and 0 bases, with 9 bases remaining between them. This CDR3 has 13 amino acids. Germline lookup yields CDR1 SEHNR and CDR2 FQNEAQ (reference sequence). This CDR3 reads CASGGPSTDTQYF. CDR3 bases: TGTGCCAGCGGGGGACCCAGCACAGATACGCAGTATTTT.

The rearrangement joins TRBV27 to TRBJ2-3; 8 bases line up with TRBD2. The CDR3 is made up of 14 amino acids. V lost 10 bases to trimming and J lost 2 bases; unmatched junction nucleotides: 8. Per germline, CDR1 MNHEY and CDR2 SMNVEV (reference sequence). CDR3 sequence: CATQRGQNTDTQYF. For the CDR3, the DNA is TGTGCCACCCAGCGGGGGCAGAACACAGATACGCAGTATTTT.